This TCR beta chain was documented in a study of blood T cell repertoires in COVID-19. Clones were sequenced by immunoSEQ multiplex PCR, and TCRdb holds only the in-frame ones, with some missing. This sample has 450,000 or so clones, with 70% to 90% found just once. Material for sequencing was peripheral blood. This TCR was sampled from a man in his late teens or twenties with COVID-19, enrolled during active disease.

The CDR3 protein is CASSYPNSPLHF. In nucleotides, the CDR3 is TGTGCCAGCAGTTACCCGAATTCACCCCTCCACTTT. The V call is TRBV6-5, the J call TRBJ1-6, with unresolved D. Germline CDR1 is MNHEY and CDR2 is SVGAGI. The length of the CDR3 is 12 residues. V was trimmed by 2 bases and J by 7 bases, leaving 3 bases between them.